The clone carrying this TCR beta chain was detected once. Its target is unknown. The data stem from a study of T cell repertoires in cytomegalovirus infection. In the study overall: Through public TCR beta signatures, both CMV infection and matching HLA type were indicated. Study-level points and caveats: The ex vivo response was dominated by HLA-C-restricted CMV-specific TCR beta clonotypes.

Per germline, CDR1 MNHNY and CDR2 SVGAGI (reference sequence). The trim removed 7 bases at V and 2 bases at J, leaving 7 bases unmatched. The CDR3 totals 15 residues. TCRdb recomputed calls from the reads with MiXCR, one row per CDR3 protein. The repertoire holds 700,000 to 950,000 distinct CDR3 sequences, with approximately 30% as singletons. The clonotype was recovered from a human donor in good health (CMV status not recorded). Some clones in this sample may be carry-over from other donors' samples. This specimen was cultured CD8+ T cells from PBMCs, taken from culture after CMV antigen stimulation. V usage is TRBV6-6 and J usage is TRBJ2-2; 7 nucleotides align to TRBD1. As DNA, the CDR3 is TGTGCCAGCAATAGACAGGGTTTTAACACCGGGGAGCTGTTTTTT. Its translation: CASNRQGFNTGELFF.